This T cell receptor beta chain was recovered during a study of T-cell reconstitution after alpha-beta-depleted transplantation in children (dated by TCRdb to the mid-2010s). Looking at the study overall: Using TCR repertoire profiling, the study followed T-cell immune reconstitution in a quantitative way in children after TCRalphabeta/CD19-depleted allogeneic hematopoietic cell transplantation.

As to this clonotype: Its antigen has not been determined. Per-base quality was not reported, and no clone a single base away is much larger than it.

According to the germline V gene (reference sequence), CDR1 reads SEHNR and CDR2 reads FQNEAQ. The junction shows trimming of 1 base on V and 1 base on J, and the gene matches do not reach 5 bases of it. Measured from the cysteine to the phenylalanine, the CDR3 is 16 residues long. The DNA shown is the 48-base CDR3, in frame from base 1. The library relied on PCR. The listed sequencing device is Illumina HiSeq 2500. TCR libraries were prepared with molecular barcoding, using unique molecular identifiers to normalize TCRbeta repertoire quantification. TCRdb trimmed the raw reads at Q25, called clones with MiXCR and kept productive beta chains. One record per CDR3 amino acid sequence lists the most common genes and DNA. This sample is represented by roughly 500,000 distinct CDR3 sequences; about an eighth of them were singletons. 5% to 6% of the sample comes from the top ten.

This clonotype was sampled from a human donor who donated a stem cell graft to a child with combined immunodeficiency. The V and J segments used are TRBV7-9 and TRBJ1-2; 8 central nucleotides agree with TRBD1. Sequences were derived from PBMCs from the stem cell graft donor, sampled from the stem cell graft. The DNA sequence follows: TGTGCCAGCAGCTTAGATGGGACAGGAGTTAACTATGGCTACACCTTC. Its coded protein is CASSLDGTGVNYGYTF.